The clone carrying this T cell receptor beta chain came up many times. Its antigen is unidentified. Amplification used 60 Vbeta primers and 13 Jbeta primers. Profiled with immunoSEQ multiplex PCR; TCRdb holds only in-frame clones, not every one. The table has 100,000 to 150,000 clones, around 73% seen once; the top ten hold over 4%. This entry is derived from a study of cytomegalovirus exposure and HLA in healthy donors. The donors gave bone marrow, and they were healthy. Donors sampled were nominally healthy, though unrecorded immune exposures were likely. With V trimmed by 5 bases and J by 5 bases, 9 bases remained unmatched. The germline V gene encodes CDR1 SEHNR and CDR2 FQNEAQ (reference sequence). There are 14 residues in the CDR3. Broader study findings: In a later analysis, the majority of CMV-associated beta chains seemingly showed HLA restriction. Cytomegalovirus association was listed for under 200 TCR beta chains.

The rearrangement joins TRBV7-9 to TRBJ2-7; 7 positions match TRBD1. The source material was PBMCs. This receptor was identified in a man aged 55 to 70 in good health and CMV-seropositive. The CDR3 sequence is CASSVTGESHEQYF. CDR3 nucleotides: TGTGCCAGCAGCGTTACAGGGGAAAGCCACGAGCAGTACTTC.